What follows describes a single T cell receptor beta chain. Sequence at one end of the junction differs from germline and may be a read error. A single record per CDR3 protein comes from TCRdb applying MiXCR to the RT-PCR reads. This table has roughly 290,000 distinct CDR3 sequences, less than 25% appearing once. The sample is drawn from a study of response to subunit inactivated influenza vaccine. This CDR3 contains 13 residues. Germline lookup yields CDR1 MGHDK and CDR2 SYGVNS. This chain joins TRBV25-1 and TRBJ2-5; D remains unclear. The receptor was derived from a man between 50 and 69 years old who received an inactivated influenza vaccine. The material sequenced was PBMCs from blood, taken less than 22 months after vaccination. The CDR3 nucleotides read TGTGCCAGCAGTGACTTGAGAGGAGAGACCGAGTACTTC. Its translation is CASSDLRGETEYF.